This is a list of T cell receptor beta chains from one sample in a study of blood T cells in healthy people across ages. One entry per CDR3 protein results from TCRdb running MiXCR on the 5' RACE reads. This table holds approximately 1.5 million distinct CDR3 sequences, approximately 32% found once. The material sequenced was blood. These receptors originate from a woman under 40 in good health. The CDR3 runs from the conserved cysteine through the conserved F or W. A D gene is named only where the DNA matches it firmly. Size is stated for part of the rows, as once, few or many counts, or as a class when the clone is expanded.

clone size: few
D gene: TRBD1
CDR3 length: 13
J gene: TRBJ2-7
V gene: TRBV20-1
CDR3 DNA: TGCAGTGCTAGTGGACAGGGATACTACGAGCAGTACTTC
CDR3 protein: CSASGQGYYEQYF

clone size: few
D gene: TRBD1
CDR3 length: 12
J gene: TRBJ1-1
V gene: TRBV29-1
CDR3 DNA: TGCAGCGTGGACAGGGGGCAGACTGAAGCTTTCTTT
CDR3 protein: CSVDRGQTEAFF

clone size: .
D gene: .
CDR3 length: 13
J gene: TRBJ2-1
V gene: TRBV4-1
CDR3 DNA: TGCGCCAGCAGCCTCCGGCCAAACAATGAGCAGTTCTTC
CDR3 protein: CASSLRPNNEQFF

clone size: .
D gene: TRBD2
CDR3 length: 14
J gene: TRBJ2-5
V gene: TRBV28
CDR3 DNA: TGTGCCTGCAGTTCTTCAGCGGGAGTGGAGACCCAGTACTTC
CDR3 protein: CACSSSAGVETQYF

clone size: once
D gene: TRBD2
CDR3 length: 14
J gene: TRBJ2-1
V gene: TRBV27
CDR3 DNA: TGTGCCAGCAGTCCGGGACTAGTACTCTATGAGCAGTTCTTC
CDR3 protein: CASSPGLVLYEQFF

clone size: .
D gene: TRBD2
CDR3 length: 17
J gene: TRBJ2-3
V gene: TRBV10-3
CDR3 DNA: TGTGCCATCAGGATAAAGCGGGAGGGACTATTGGAAGATACGCAGTATTTT
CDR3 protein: CAIRIKREGLLEDTQYF

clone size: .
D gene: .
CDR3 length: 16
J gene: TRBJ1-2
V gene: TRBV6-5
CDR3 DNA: TGTGCCAGCAGTTACGGCGACAGCGTAGCTAACTATGGCTACACCTTC
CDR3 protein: CASSYGDSVANYGYTF

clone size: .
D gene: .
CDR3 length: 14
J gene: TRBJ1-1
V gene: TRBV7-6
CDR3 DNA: TGTGCCAGCAGCCCGAGGGGGATACACACTGAAGCTTTCTTT
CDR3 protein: CASSPRGIHTEAFF

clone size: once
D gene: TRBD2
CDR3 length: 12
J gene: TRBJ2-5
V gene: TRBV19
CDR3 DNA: TGTGCCAGTAGTACGGGACCGCGGGAGCAGTACTTC
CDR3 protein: CASSTGPREQYF

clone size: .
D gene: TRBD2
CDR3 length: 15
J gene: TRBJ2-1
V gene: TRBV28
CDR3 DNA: TGTGCCAGCAGTTTAAGGAGCGGGGGGGCCTTTGAGCAGTTCTTC
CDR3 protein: CASSLRSGGAFEQFF

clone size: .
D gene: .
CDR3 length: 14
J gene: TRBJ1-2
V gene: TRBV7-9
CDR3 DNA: TGTGCCAGCAGCTTACTTCTCGGGAGCAATGGCTACACCTTC
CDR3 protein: CASSLLLGSNGYTF

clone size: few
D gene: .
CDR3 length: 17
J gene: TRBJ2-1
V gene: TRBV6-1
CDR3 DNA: TGTGCCAGCAGTGACCAGCCGGGACCCCAATACCACAATGAGCAGTTCTTC
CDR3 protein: CASSDQPGPQYHNEQFF

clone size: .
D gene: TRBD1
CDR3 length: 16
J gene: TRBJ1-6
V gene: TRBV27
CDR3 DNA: TGTGCCAGCAGGGACAGGGCTTTCTCCTATAATTCACCCCTCCACTTT
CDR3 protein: CASRDRAFSYNSPLHF

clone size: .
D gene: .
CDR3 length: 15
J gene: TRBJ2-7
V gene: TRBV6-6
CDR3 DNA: TGTGCCAGCACTCACGCCAGGGACACCGGGTACGAGGAGTACTTC
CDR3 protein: CASTHARDTGYEEYF

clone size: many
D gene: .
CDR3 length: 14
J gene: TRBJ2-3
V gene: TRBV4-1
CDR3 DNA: TGCGCCAGCAGCCCGGGACCGGCCAGAGATACGCAGTATTTT
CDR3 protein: CASSPGPARDTQYF

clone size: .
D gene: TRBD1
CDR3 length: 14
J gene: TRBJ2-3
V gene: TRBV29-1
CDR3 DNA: TGCAGCGCGATCTGGGACAGTGTTCTTGTTACGCAGTATTTT
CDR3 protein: CSAIWDSVLVTQYF

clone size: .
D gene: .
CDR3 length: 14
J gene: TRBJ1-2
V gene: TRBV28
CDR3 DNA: TGTGCCAGCAGTTTAGGGGGATGGAGAGATGGCTACACCTTC
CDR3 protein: CASSLGGWRDGYTF

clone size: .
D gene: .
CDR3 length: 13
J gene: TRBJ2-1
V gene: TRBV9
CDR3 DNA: TGCGCCAGCAGCGTTTCTCAGGGCAATGAGCAGTTCTTC
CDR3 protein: CASSVSQGNEQFF

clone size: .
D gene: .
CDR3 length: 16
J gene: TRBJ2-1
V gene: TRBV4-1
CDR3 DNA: TGCGCCAGCAGCCAAGGATGGGGGACTGACTACAATGAGCAGTTCTTC
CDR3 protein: CASSQGWGTDYNEQFF

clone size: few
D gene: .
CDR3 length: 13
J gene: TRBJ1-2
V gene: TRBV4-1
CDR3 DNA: TGCGCCAGCAGCCAAACAACTACCTATGGCTACACCTTC
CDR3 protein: CASSQTTTYGYTF

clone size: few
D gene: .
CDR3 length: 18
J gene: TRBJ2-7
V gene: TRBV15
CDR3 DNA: TGTGCCACCAGCAGAGGTTTGCGGCCGGGACCGGATAACTACGAGCAGTACTTC
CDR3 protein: CATSRGLRPGPDNYEQYF

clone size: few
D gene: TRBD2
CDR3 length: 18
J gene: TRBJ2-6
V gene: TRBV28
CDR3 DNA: TGTGCCAGCAGTTTAGGACTAGCGGGAGCTGCAGGGGCCAACGTCCTGACTTTC
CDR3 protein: CASSLGLAGAAGANVLTF

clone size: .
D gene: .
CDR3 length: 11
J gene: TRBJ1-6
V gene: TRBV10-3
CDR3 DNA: TGTGCCATCAAAGGGGCAGACACCCTCCACTTT
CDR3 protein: CAIKGADTLHF

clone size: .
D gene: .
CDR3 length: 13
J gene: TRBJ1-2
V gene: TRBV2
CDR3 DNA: TGTGCCCCCGGGGGGGACTACATATATGGCTACACCTTC
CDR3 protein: CAPGGDYIYGYTF

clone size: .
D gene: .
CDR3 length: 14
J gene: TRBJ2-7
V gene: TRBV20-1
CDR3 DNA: TGCAGTGCGCCCGGACAGAGAAGCTCCTACGAGCAGTACTTC
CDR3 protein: CSAPGQRSSYEQYF

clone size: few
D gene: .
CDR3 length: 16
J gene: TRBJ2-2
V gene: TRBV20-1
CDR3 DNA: TGCAGTGCTAGACCTTCTAGCTCGGCGAACACCGGGGAGCTGTTTTTT
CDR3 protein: CSARPSSSANTGELFF

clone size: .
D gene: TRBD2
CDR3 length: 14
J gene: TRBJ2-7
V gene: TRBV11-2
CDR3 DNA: TGTGCCAGCAGCAGAGCGGGAGGGCGGGCCGAGCAGTACTTC
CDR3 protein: CASSRAGGRAEQYF

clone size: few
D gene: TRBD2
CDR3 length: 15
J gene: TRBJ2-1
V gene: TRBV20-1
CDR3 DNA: TGCAGTGCTAGTCCGACTAGCGGGGGGTTTAGTGAGCAGTTCTTC
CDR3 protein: CSASPTSGGFSEQFF

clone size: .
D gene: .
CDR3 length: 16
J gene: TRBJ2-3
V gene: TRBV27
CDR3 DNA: TGTGCCAGCAGTCCCCTCCTCCAAGGCAGCACAGATACGCAGTATTTT
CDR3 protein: CASSPLLQGSTDTQYF

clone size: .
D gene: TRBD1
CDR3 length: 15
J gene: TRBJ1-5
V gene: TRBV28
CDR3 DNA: TGTGCCAGCAGTTTGACAGGGGGCGGCTATCAGCCCCAGCATTTT
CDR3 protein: CASSLTGGGYQPQHF

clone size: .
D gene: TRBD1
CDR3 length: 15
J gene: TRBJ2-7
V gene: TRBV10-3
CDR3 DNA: TGTGCCATCAGTGGGACCGGGACAGTTCGGGACGAGCAGTACTTC
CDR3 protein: CAISGTGTVRDEQYF

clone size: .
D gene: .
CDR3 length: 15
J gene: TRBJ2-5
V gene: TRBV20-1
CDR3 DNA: TGCAGTGCTGTCGACAGGACGAAAATTCAAGAGACCCAGTACTTC
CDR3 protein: CSAVDRTKIQETQYF

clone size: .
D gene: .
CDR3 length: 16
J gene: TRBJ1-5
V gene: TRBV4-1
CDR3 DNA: TGCGCCAGCAGCCCGGCGGGACCCGGGGACAATCAGCCCCAGCATTTT
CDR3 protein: CASSPAGPGDNQPQHF

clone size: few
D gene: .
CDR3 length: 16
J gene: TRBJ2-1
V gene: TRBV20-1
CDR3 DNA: TGCAGTGCTAGAGGGGCCGTTAGGAGCTCCTACAATGAGCAGTTCTTC
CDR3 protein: CSARGAVRSSYNEQFF

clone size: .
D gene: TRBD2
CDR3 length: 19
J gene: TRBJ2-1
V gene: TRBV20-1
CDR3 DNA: TGCAGTGCTAATACTGCGGGGGACTCCGCCGCCCAAACCTACAATGAGCAGTTCTTC
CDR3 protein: CSANTAGDSAAQTYNEQFF

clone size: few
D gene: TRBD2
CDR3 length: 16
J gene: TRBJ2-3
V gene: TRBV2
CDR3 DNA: TGTGCCAGCAGTGAGGGGGGGAACTACCCCACAGATACGCAGTATTTT
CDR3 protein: CASSEGGNYPTDTQYF

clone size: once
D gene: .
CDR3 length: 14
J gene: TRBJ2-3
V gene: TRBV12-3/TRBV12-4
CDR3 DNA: TGTGCCAGCAGACTCCGCGGTAGCACAGATACGGAGTATTTT
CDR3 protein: CASRLRGSTDTEYF

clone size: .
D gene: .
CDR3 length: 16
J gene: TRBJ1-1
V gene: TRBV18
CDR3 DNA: TGTGCCAGCTCCAACCAACGGGTAATAGGAAACACTGAAGCTTTCTTT
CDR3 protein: CASSNQRVIGNTEAFF

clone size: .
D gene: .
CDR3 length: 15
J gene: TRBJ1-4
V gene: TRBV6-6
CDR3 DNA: TGTGCCAGCAGTTCGTTTCCGGCAACTAATGAAAAACTGTTTTTT
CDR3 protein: CASSSFPATNEKLFF

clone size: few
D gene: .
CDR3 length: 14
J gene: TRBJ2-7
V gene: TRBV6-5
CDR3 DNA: TGTGCCAGCAGTTACTCGATGGGGTTCTACGAGCAGTACTTC
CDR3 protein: CASSYSMGFYEQYF

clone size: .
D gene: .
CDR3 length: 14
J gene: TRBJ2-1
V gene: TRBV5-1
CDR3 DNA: TGCACCAGCAGCTTGTGGGGGCCCTCGGATGAGCAGTTCTTC
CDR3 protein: CTSSLWGPSDEQFF

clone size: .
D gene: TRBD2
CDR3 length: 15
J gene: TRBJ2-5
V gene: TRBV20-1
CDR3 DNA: TGCAGTGCCCAAACAGGGGTAGCGGGAGGAGAGACCCAGTACTTC
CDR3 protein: CSAQTGVAGGETQYF